The sequence of this T cell receptor (gamma chain) was determined in a study of Vδ1+ human thymocytes. Thymocytes were sorted as CD3+ TCRVdelta1+ TCRVdelta2- after alphabeta T cell depletion. Sorted Vdelta1+ thymocytes were roughly 97% to 99.6% pure. Extracted RNA was reverse transcribed into cDNA. Multiplex PCR used pooled V-gene forward primers and a constant-region reverse primer to amplify CDR3s. TCRdb made new clone calls on the multiplex PCR reads using CATT. The top ten clones hold about 1.8% of a sample with 36,000 or so gamma-chain clones, over 20% of them seen once. Note on this clone: What it recognizes is unknown.

The CDR3 extends over 15 amino acids. Looked up from germline, CDR1 is VTNTFY and CDR2 is YDVSTARD (reference sequence). The V segment lost 4 bases and the J segment 3 bases; nucleotides outside the gene matches: 8. Study conclusions and caveats: Highly polyclonal TRG and TRD repertoires with Gaussian CDR3 length distributions appeared in thymus.

The sequence derives from a girl under three years old who had congenital heart surgery. The rearrangement joins TRGV3 to TRGJP2. The sequenced material came from Vdelta1+ gamma-delta thymocytes from the thymus. Subset here: FACS-sorted CD3+ TCRalphabeta- TCRVdelta1+ TCRVdelta2- thymocytes. The CDR3 sequence: CATWDKDGSDWIKTF. CDR3 in DNA: TGTGCCACCTGGGATAAAGACGGTAGTGATTGGATCAAGACGTTT.